Presented here are 28 T cell receptor beta chains from one specimen sequenced in a study of blood T cell repertoires in COVID-19. The repertoire was sequenced with immunoSEQ multiplex PCR; TCRdb's copy has only in-frame clones and lacks some. The sample shows about 46,000 clones, about 87% of them seen only once. The sample was peripheral blood. The source is a human donor in a cohort sampled during active COVID-19.

This sequence joins TRBV9 and TRBJ1-1; a weak D match, TRBD1 (6 bases). The V end was cut by 6 bases, the J end by 0 bases, with 12 bases between. Germline values: CDR1 SGDLS, CDR2 YYNGEE. The CDR3 consists of 14 residues. The CDR3 DNA follows: TGTGCCAGCACCCCCAGGGACATGAACACTGAAGCTTTCTTT. Its protein product is CASTPRDMNTEAFF.

This chain connects TRBV2 to TRBJ2-1, with D possibly TRBD2 on 6 matching bases. The CDR3 extends over 14 amino acids. V lost 6 bases to trimming and J lost 7 bases, with 16 bases between them. Germline assignment: CDR1 SNHLY and CDR2 FYNNEI. The CDR3 sequence is CASSFGLARNEQFF. CDR3 coding DNA: TGTGCCAGCAGCTTTGGGCTAGCGAGGAATGAGCAGTTCTTC.

This clone was counted a single time. The rearrangement uses TRBV6-5 and TRBJ2-7; TRBD1 matches 8 bases. The CDR3 is 14 residues long. Trimming at V came to 5 bases and at J to 6 bases, leaving 9 bases not matched to a gene. CDR1 MNHEY and CDR2 SVGAGI come from the germline V gene. This CDR3 is CASSQYLTGVEQYF. DNA for the CDR3: TGTGCCAGCAGTCAATACTTGACAGGGGTCGAGCAGTACTTC.

The chain uses TRBV19 and TRBJ2-7, with D possibly TRBD1 on 5 matching bases. Trimming removed 4 bases from V and 2 bases from J, with 12 bases in between. The CDR3 totals 14 residues. Germline CDR1 LNHDA, CDR2 SQIVND (reference sequence). The CDR3 nucleotides read TGTGCCAGTAGTAATAACAGGCTACCCTACGAGCAGTACTTC. Its translation is CASSNNRLPYEQYF.

The chain employs TRBV24-1 and TRBJ2-7; TRBD2 matches at 9 bases. This CDR3 has 14 amino acids. Germline V gene lookup returns CDR1 KGHDR and CDR2 SFDVKD. With V trimmed by 9 bases and J by 5 bases, 10 bases remained unmatched. The CDR3 region is CATLAGGSFHEQYF. The CDR3 DNA sequence: TGTGCCACCCTGGCGGGGGGGAGTTTCCACGAGCAGTACTTC.

CDR3 sequence reads: CASSPRDSVFNQPQHF. The CDR3 nucleotides are TGTGCCAGCTCACCACGAGACAGCGTCTTTAATCAGCCCCAGCATTTT. The chain has TRBV18 and TRBJ1-5; perhaps TRBD1 as D (5 bases). The CDR3 extends over 16 amino acids. Germline CDR1 KGHSH, CDR2 LQKENI. V was cut by 1 base and J by 4 bases, with 14 bases left in between.

The V gene is TRBV19, the J gene TRBJ1-2; TRBD1 agrees at 10 bases. This CDR3 region has 15 residues. Trimming at V came to 2 bases and at J to 7 bases, leaving 7 bases not matched to a gene. Germline lookup yields CDR1 LNHDA and CDR2 SQIVND (reference sequence). The CDR3 bases are TGTGCCAGTAGTATAATCGAGACAGGGGGCTTTGGCTACACCTTC. It specifies CASSIIETGGFGYTF. The full variable domain, its missing parts supplied by reference TRBV19 and TRBJ1-2, is DGGITQSPKYLFRKEGQNVTLSCEQNLNHDAMYWYRQDPGQGLRLIYYSQIVNDFQKGDIAEGYSVSREKKESFPLTVTSAQKNPTAFYLCASSIIETGGFGYTFGSGTRLTVV.

The chain carries TRBV5-4 and TRBJ2-7, with 11 bases aligning to TRBD1. J was trimmed by 0 bases and V by 2 bases; bases with no gene match: 1. This CDR3 has 15 residues. CDR1 SGHNT and CDR2 YYREEE come from the germline V gene (reference sequence). This CDR3 reads CASSFGTGGSYEQYF. Written as DNA, the CDR3 is TGTGCCAGCAGCTTCGGGACAGGGGGCTCCTACGAGCAGTACTTC.

The chain employs TRBV19 and TRBJ1-5; D gene unclear. The CDR3 runs to 13 residues. Germline CDR1 is LNHDA and CDR2 is SQIVND (reference sequence). Between the trimmed V and J ends, which lost 7 bases and 5 bases, there was a span of 12 bases. The CDR3: CASKIPGDQPQHF. The CDR3 DNA sequence: TGTGCCAGTAAGATCCCAGGTGATCAGCCCCAGCATTTT.

The chain is built from TRBV10-2 and TRBJ2-1; 10 bases agree with TRBD2. Germline values: CDR1 WSHSY, CDR2 SAAADI. Germline trimming cut 10 bases from V and 8 bases from J; bases unmatched to any gene: 11. The CDR3 length is 14 residues. The CDR3: CATTGLAGVDEQFF. The CDR3 coding sequence is TGCGCCACAACGGGTCTAGCGGGAGTGGATGAGCAGTTCTTC.

This chain connects TRBV30 to TRBJ1-1, with TRBD1 matching 10 bases. The CDR3 has 13 amino acids. Germline CDR1 reads GTSNPN; CDR2 reads SVGIG (reference sequence). The V segment lost 8 bases and the J segment 10 bases; nucleotides outside the gene matches: 13. CDR3 DNA sequence: TGTGCCGGACGGACAGGGGGTTTTTTAGGAGCTTTCTTT. It translates to CAGRTGGFLGAFF.

The V call is TRBV12-3 or TRBV12-4, the J call TRBJ1-1; unclear D gene. The V and J ends lost 5 bases and 4 bases respectively, with 8 bases between them. The CDR3 loop spans 12 amino acids. As DNA, the CDR3 is TGTGCCAGCAGTACACTACCCACTGAAGCTTTCTTT. Protein: CASSTLPTEAFF.

V gene TRBV24-1 combines with J gene TRBJ1-1; TRBD1 might be the D (5 bases). Germline loops: CDR1 KGHDR, CDR2 SFDVKD. The ends were cut back, 4 bases at V and 4 bases at J, with 9 bases in the middle. This CDR3 has 13 amino acids. The CDR3 region is CATSDLRGTEAFF. DNA for the CDR3: TGTGCCACCAGTGACTTGAGGGGCACTGAAGCTTTCTTT.

This CDR3 reads CASSWTGDEKLFF. CDR3 coding DNA: TGTGCCAGCAGCTGGACAGGGGACGAAAAACTGTTTTTT. The chain joins TRBV5-8 to TRBJ1-4; 9 bases map to TRBD1. Per the germline V gene, CDR1 is SGHTS and CDR2 is YDEGEE. The J segment lost 8 bases and the V segment lost 3 bases, leaving 2 bases of the junction unmatched. The CDR3 is made up of 13 amino acids.

This chain connects TRBV5-1 to TRBJ1-4; the match to TRBD1 covers 11 bases. This CDR3 is 17 amino acids long. The germline V gene has CDR1 SGHRS and CDR2 YFSETQ. The J segment lost 8 bases and the V segment lost 5 bases, leaving 14 bases of the junction unmatched. CDR3 nucleotides: TGCGCCAGCAGGCCTCCCGGGACAGGGGGAGGGGACGAAAAACTGTTTTTT. Its translation is CASRPPGTGGGDEKLFF.

V is TRBV29-1 and J is TRBJ2-5, with 7 bases aligning to TRBD2. Germline lookup yields CDR1 SQVTM and CDR2 ANQGSEA. The CDR3 spans 12 residues. V dropped 4 bases and J dropped 9; count of bases not matched to a gene: 8. CDR3 nucleotides: TGCAGCGTTGGTTTCAGCGGGGAGGCCCAGTACTTC. Its protein is CSVGFSGEAQYF.

This rearrangement joins TRBV5-4 to TRBJ2-7; D is perhaps TRBD2 (5 bases). The CDR3 has 13 residues. Trimming left V 7 bases short and J 5 bases short, with 16 bases between. Per the germline V gene, CDR1 is SGHNT and CDR2 is YYREEE (reference sequence). Here the CDR3 DNA reads TGTGCCAGCGGACTTTGGCTCGGGAACGAGCAGTACTTC. Translated, it gives CASGLWLGNEQYF. Full variable domain (remainder filled in from reference TRBV5-4 and TRBJ2-7): ETGVTQSPTHLIKTRGQQVTLRCSSQSGHNTVSWYQQALGQGPQFIFQYYREEENGRGNFPPRFSGLQFPNYSSELNVNALELDDSALYLCASGLWLGNEQYFGPGTRLTVT.

This chain links TRBV7-8 with TRBJ1-2; 12 bases are a match to TRBD1. Germline V gene sequence: CDR1 SGHVS, CDR2 FQNEAQ. The V and J ends lost 5 bases and 0 bases, in that order; junction bases with no gene match: 7. The CDR3 extends over 17 amino acids. Here the CDR3 DNA reads TGTGCCAGCAGCGTACGGGACAGGGGGCCAGCTAACTATGGCTACACCTTC. Its protein product is CASSVRDRGPANYGYTF. The full variable domain, in which reference TRBV7-8 and TRBJ1-2 provide the parts outside the CDR3, is GAGVSQSPRYKVAKRGQDVALRCDPISGHVSLFWYQQALGQGPEFLTYFQNEAQLDKSGLPSDRFFAERPEGSVSTLKIQRTQQEDSAVYLCASSVRDRGPANYGYTFGSGTRLTVV.

The J gene is TRBJ1-4, the V gene TRBV3-1 (or the pseudogene TRBV3-2); unclear D gene. Trimming took off 2 bases at V and 5 bases at J, with 9 bases between the two ends. This CDR3 is 14 amino acids long. In germline, CDR1 is LGHDT, CDR2 YNNKEL (reference sequence). CDR3 nucleotide sequence: TGTGCCAGCAGCCAATTGGAGTCAAATGAAAAACTGTTTTTT. This encodes CASSQLESNEKLFF.

The V gene is TRBV27, the J gene TRBJ1-1; possibly TRBD1 for D (5 bases). The CDR3 extends over 13 amino acids. Trimming took off 2 bases at V and 4 bases at J, with 8 bases between the two ends. Germline CDR1 MNHEY, CDR2 SMNVEV (reference sequence). In DNA form, the CDR3 reads TGTGCCAGCAGTTTAAGGGGCGGCACTGAAGCTTTCTTT. Protein sequence: CASSLRGGTEAFF.

This chain connects TRBV27 to TRBJ2-1, with no clear D. V was trimmed by 6 bases and J by 7 bases, leaving 13 bases between them. The CDR3 has 13 residues. Germline V gene lookup returns CDR1 MNHEY and CDR2 SMNVEV (reference sequence). CDR3 bases: TGTGCCAGCAGCTCGATAGTAGTGAATGAGCAGTTCTTC. Translation: CASSSIVVNEQFF.

The V gene is TRBV7-2, the J gene TRBJ2-3; the D is unclear. V was trimmed by 2 bases and J by 5 bases, leaving 8 bases between them. Germline CDR1 reads SGHTA; CDR2 reads FQGNSA. This CDR3 is built from 13 residues. This CDR3 is CASSLSFVDTQYF. The CDR3, as DNA: TGTGCCAGCAGCTTAAGCTTCGTAGATACGCAGTATTTT.

CDR3 residues: CASSVGQGWVNTEAFF. Written as DNA, the CDR3 is TGTGCCAGCAGTGTGGGACAGGGGTGGGTGAACACTGAAGCTTTCTTT. V gene TRBV6-1 combines with J gene TRBJ1-1; 10 positions match TRBD1. The CDR3 consists of 16 residues. CDR1 is MNHNS, CDR2 SASEGT, per germline. The junction had 5 bases not matched to a gene; V was cut back by 4 bases and J by 0 bases.

The chain recombines TRBV28 with TRBJ1-1; D is perhaps TRBD1 (6 bases). The CDR3 loop spans 14 amino acids. Trimming left V 2 bases short and J 1 base short, with 8 bases between. Germline loops: CDR1 MDHEN, CDR2 SYDVKM. The DNA for the CDR3 is TGTGCCAGCAGTTTAGGGGGACAGAACACTGAAGCTTTCTTT. This sequence encodes CASSLGGQNTEAFF.

V usage is TRBV6-6 and J usage is TRBJ1-1; D not resolved. The CDR3 runs 12 residues. CDR1 is MNHNY, CDR2 SVGAGI, per germline (reference sequence). Trimming pared 2 bases from V and 6 bases from J, leaving 7 bases between. The CDR3 DNA sequence: TGTGCCAGCAGTTACGGTTTAGCTGAAGCTTTCTTT. Protein: CASSYGLAEAFF.

J is TRBJ2-2 and V is TRBV9, with D possibly matching TRBD1 (6 bases). V was cut by 4 bases and J by 11 bases, with 15 bases left in between. Germline CDR1 reads SGDLS; CDR2 reads YYNGEE. The CDR3 covers 13 residues. The CDR3 DNA reads as TGTGCCAGCAGCCCTTGGGGACACGGCGAGCTGTTTTTT. Its translation: CASSPWGHGELFF.

The V and J genes are TRBV10-3 and TRBJ2-1, with D possibly matching TRBD2 (5 bases). CDR1 and CDR2 (germline): ENHRY, SYGVKD. V was shortened by 10 bases and J by 10 bases, with 8 bases between the two germline ends. CDR3 size: 9 residues. The DNA of the CDR3 is TGTGCCAGGACTGAAGAGCAGTTCTTC. This translates into CARTEEQFF.

This chain links TRBV3-1 (or the pseudogene TRBV3-2) with TRBJ2-5; D call uncertain. The germline CDR1 and CDR2 sequences are LGHDT and YNNKEL (reference sequence). V lost 4 bases and J 2 bases, leaving 2 bases between the germline ends. This CDR3 region has 11 residues. The CDR3 is CASSLQETQYF. The DNA of the CDR3 is TGTGCCAGCAGCCTACAAGAGACCCAGTACTTC.